This T cell receptor beta chain was captured by sequencing in a study of cytomegalovirus exposure and HLA in healthy donors. The study, taken as a whole, reports: Analysis performed later found roughly 17,000 TCR beta sequences associated with HLA alleles at 0.05 false discovery rate.

This PCR relied on a set of 60 Vbeta primers and 13 Jbeta primers. Some clones are missing from TCRdb's copy, which holds only in-frame ones; the method was immunoSEQ multiplex PCR. Of 130,000 or so clones in the sample, roughly 80% were seen once. As to this clone: Its antigen is currently unknown.

With 7 bases clipped from V and 8 bases from J, the junction kept 15 bases outside the gene matches. Germline V lookup: CDR1 MNHEY, CDR2 SVGAGI. CDR3 length: 15 amino acids. The TCR originated in a middle-aged man in good health and CMV-seronegative. The genes are TRBV6-5 and TRBJ1-2; 8 bases fit TRBD1. The sequenced sample consisted of PBMCs. The CDR3 protein is CASTLNRGWVGGYTF. CDR3 sequence (DNA): TGTGCCAGCACACTCAACAGGGGGTGGGTGGGAGGCTACACCTTC.